The 26 T cell receptor beta chains given below trace back to one sample, sequenced in a study of STAT3 mutations in large granular lymphocyte leukemia. Profiled with immunoSEQ multiplex PCR; TCRdb holds only in-frame clones, not every one. This repertoire shows around 29,000 clones, around 87% found once; its top ten account for approximately 11%. No antigen has been assigned to these receptors. Study-wide findings and caveats: In T-cell large granular lymphocyte leukemia, about half of patients showed multiple immunodominant subclonotypes.

Material: peripheral blood mononuclear cells. The origin of the receptors is a man in his 60s with T-cell large granular lymphocyte leukemia. Some clones in this sample may be carry-over from other donors' samples.

The V and J genes are TRBV7-8 and TRBJ2-7, with a tentative D call TRBD2 (5 bases). CDR1 is SGHVS, CDR2 FQNEAQ, per germline. The CDR3 totals 15 residues. Trimming left V 1 base short and J 2 bases short, with 12 bases between. CDR3 loop: CASSLEDPGAYEQYF. CDR3 sequence (DNA): TGTGCCAGCAGCTTAGAGGACCCCGGGGCCTACGAGCAGTACTTC.

This sequence joins TRBV6-5 and TRBJ2-6; TRBD1 or TRBD2 may be the D gene (6 bases each). Germline loops: CDR1 MNHEY, CDR2 SVGAGI. V lost 7 bases and J 2 bases, leaving 9 bases between the germline ends. The CDR3 covers 14 residues. The DNA of the CDR3 is TGTGCCAGCAAGGGGGGCGCTGGGGCCAACGTCCTGACTTTC. This translates into CASKGGAGANVLTF.

In this sample, this clone turned up once. The chain uses TRBV29-1 and TRBJ2-7, with D possibly TRBD1 on 5 matching bases. V was pared by 4 bases and J by 3 bases, with 10 bases between. This CDR3 spans 12 amino acids. CDR1 and CDR2 (germline): SQVTM, ANQGSEA. As DNA, the CDR3 is TGCAGCGTTGGGGTCAGGGACTACGAGCAGTACTTC. This encodes CSVGVRDYEQYF.

This clone was observed a handful of times. This chain connects TRBV2 to TRBJ1-5, with D possibly being TRBD1 (5 bases). V shed 6 bases and J shed 3 bases, with 12 bases lying between them. CDR3 size: 14 residues. Germline CDR1 is SNHLY and CDR2 is FYNNEI. CDR3 residues: CASSLGAPNQPQHF. In DNA form, the CDR3 reads TGTGCCAGCAGCTTAGGGGCTCCCAATCAGCCCCAGCATTTT.

The chain carries TRBV15 and TRBJ2-1, with D perhaps TRBD1 (5 bases). V dropped 0 bases and J dropped 7 bases, with 10 bases sitting between them. Germline V gene data show CDR1 as LNHNV and CDR2 as YYDKDF (reference sequence). This CDR3 has 14 residues. CDR3 coding DNA: TGTGCCACCAGCAGAGATCGAACAGGTAATGAGCAGTTCTTC. Protein product: CATSRDRTGNEQFF.

The chain recombines TRBV6-1 with TRBJ1-1; 7 nucleotides align to TRBD1. The ends lost 7 bases at V and 4 bases at J; junction bases unmatched: 12. The CDR3 has 15 amino acids. Germline V gene lookup returns CDR1 MNHNS and CDR2 SASEGT. The CDR3 here is CASTGGGGRLTEAFF. DNA for the CDR3: TGTGCCAGCACCGGGGGAGGGGGCCGGCTCACTGAAGCTTTCTTT.

The rearrangement links TRBV5-1 to TRBJ2-7; D gene uncertain. V lost 4 bases and J lost 7, with 18 bases in between. In germline, CDR1 is SGHRS, CDR2 YFSETQ. The CDR3 contains 14 residues. Here the CDR3 reads CASSPATATREQYF. The CDR3 DNA is TGCGCCAGCAGCCCAGCCACTGCTACAAGAGAGCAGTACTTC.

The chain combines TRBV5-6 with TRBJ2-7; no reliable D call. V was pared by 4 bases and J by 0 bases, with 5 bases between. The CDR3 runs 12 residues. The germline V gene encodes CDR1 SGHDT and CDR2 YYEEEE. CDR3 amino acids: CASSLFSYEQYF. DNA for the CDR3: TGTGCCAGCAGCCTTTTCTCCTACGAGCAGTACTTC.

This sequence joins TRBV28 and TRBJ2-1; D ambiguous. The ends were cut back, 4 bases at V and 5 bases at J, with 9 bases in the middle. The CDR3 loop spans 13 amino acids. Germline V lookup: CDR1 MDHEN, CDR2 SYDVKM. The CDR3 loop is CASSSLANNEQFF. CDR3 nucleotide sequence: TGTGCCAGCAGTTCCCTGGCAAACAATGAGCAGTTCTTC.

J is TRBJ1-1 and V is TRBV9; unclear D gene. V lost 4 bases to trimming and J lost 5 bases, with 9 bases between them. Germline-derived CDR1 and CDR2 are SGDLS and YYNGEE. The CDR3 has 12 residues. The CDR3 bases are TGTGCCAGCAGCTCTAAAGGGACTGAAGCTTTCTTT. The encoded protein is CASSSKGTEAFF.

J is TRBJ2-5 and V is TRBV5-1; possible D gene TRBD2, 6 bases. Between the trimmed V and J ends, which lost 0 bases and 0 bases, there was a span of 12 bases. The CDR3 covers 16 residues. Germline CDR1 SGHRS, CDR2 YFSETQ. The CDR3 is CASSLDLGGDQETQYF. Written as DNA, the CDR3 is TGCGCCAGCAGCTTGGATTTGGGAGGCGACCAAGAGACCCAGTACTTC.

V is TRBV4-3 and J is TRBJ2-3; a possible D gene is TRBD2 (6 bases). V was clipped by 3 bases and J by 3 bases, with 16 bases between them. CDR3 length: 16 residues. Germline V CDR1 and CDR2: LGHNA, YSLEER. The CDR3 DNA is TGCGCCAGCAGCCAGGTAGGGCGCGGGGCGACAGATACGCAGTATTTT. Protein: CASSQVGRGATDTQYF.

This rearrangement joins TRBV5-1 to TRBJ2-7; 7 nucleotides match TRBD2. The V and J ends lost 3 bases and 3 bases, in that order; junction bases with no gene match: 12. Germline V gives CDR1 SGHRS, CDR2 YFSETQ. The CDR3 extends over 16 amino acids. CDR3 bases: TGCGCCAGCAGCTCAGGCCACGGACTAGGGCTCTACGAGCAGTACTTC. This codes for CASSSGHGLGLYEQYF. The whole variable domain, remainder taken from reference TRBV5-1 and TRBJ2-7, is KAGVTQTPRYLIKTRGQQVTLSCSPISGHRSVSWYQQTPGQGLQFLFEYFSETQRNKGNFPGRFSGRQFSNSRSEMNVSTLELGDSALYLCASSSGHGLGLYEQYFGPGTRLTVT.

The chain recombines TRBV2 with TRBJ2-1, with D hard to call. There are 12 residues in the CDR3. In germline, CDR1 is SNHLY, CDR2 FYNNEI. Trimming removed 7 bases at V and 5 bases at J, with 9 bases between. The CDR3 sequence is CASTRDNNEQFF. CDR3 DNA: TGTGCCAGCACCAGAGACAACAATGAGCAGTTCTTC.

The V call is TRBV29-1, the J call TRBJ2-3; no clear D gene. The CDR3 runs to 14 residues. Germline lookup yields CDR1 SQVTM and CDR2 ANQGSEA. V was clipped by 0 bases and J by 0 bases, with 7 bases between them. This chain's CDR3 is CSVEDPRSTDTQYF. CDR3 coding DNA: TGCAGCGTTGAAGACCCTAGGAGCACAGATACGCAGTATTTT.

The V and J genes are TRBV6-1 and TRBJ2-7; D is unresolved. Between the trimmed V and J ends, which lost 5 bases and 6 bases, there was a span of 11 bases. Germline V gene lookup returns CDR1 MNHNS and CDR2 SASEGT. The CDR3 sequence is 12 residues long. In nucleotides, the CDR3 is TGTGCCAGCAGTCCCCCATGGGGCGAGCAGTACTTC. Encoded protein: CASSPPWGEQYF.

The rearrangement joins TRBV5-1 to TRBJ2-3; a possible D gene is TRBD2 (6 bases). This CDR3 comprises 14 residues. Germline CDR1 is SGHRS and CDR2 is YFSETQ. Deletions cut 2 bases from V and 6 bases from J, with 13 bases between. The CDR3 sequence is CASSFRGTGDTQYF. The CDR3, as DNA: TGCGCCAGCAGCTTCCGCGGGACCGGGGATACGCAGTATTTT.

The V gene is TRBV6-5, the J gene TRBJ2-5; 8 bases fit TRBD1. Germline V gene sequence: CDR1 MNHEY, CDR2 SVGAGI. This CDR3 contains 14 residues. V shed 6 bases and J 5 bases; nucleotides not matched to a gene: 8. CDR3 sequence: CASRPDRGEETQYF. The CDR3 DNA follows: TGTGCCAGCAGGCCCGACAGGGGCGAGGAGACCCAGTACTTC.

The chain has TRBV5-1 and TRBJ2-5, with 9 positions matching TRBD2. Trimming at V came to 3 bases and at J to 5 bases, leaving 8 bases not matched to a gene. This CDR3 spans 15 amino acids. Germline CDR1 reads SGHRS; CDR2 reads YFSETQ. CDR3 amino acids: CASSSSGTSWETQYF. The CDR3, as DNA: TGCGCCAGCAGCTCCTCCGGGACTAGCTGGGAGACCCAGTACTTC.

This chain links TRBV6-5 with TRBJ2-7, with TRBD2 matching 11 bases. Germline CDR1 and CDR2: MNHEY and SVGAGI. CDR3 length equals 15 residues. The V segment lost 11 bases and the J segment 2 bases; nucleotides outside the gene matches: 11. CDR3 DNA sequence: TGTGCCGGGACAGGACTAGCGGGTAGCCCCTACGAGCAGTACTTC. Protein sequence: CAGTGLAGSPYEQYF.

The J gene is TRBJ2-5, the V gene TRBV5-1, with D uncertain. The V end was cut by 0 bases, the J end by 0 bases, with 6 bases between. Germline lookup yields CDR1 SGHRS and CDR2 YFSETQ. This CDR3 has 14 residues. CDR3 DNA: TGCGCCAGCAGCTTGGCGGGCAACCAAGAGACCCAGTACTTC. It translates to CASSLAGNQETQYF.

The rearrangement joins TRBV5-1 to TRBJ2-3; tentative D call: TRBD1 (6 bases). The CDR3 loop spans 20 amino acids. CDR1 and CDR2 from the germline V gene are SGHRS and YFSETQ. V gave up 2 bases and J gave up 0 bases, with 25 bases separating them. The CDR3 sequence: CASSFPSVYRDKSSTDTQYF. CDR3 in DNA: TGCGCCAGCAGCTTCCCCTCGGTGTACCGGGACAAAAGTAGCACAGATACGCAGTATTTT.

In its sample, this clone was seen a few times. V is TRBV29-1 and J is TRBJ1-1; D call uncertain. Trimming took 3 bases from V and 5 from J, leaving 13 bases between them. The germline CDR1 and CDR2 sequences are SQVTM and ANQGSEA. The CDR3 has 13 amino acids. The DNA for the CDR3 is TGCAGCGTTGAGGCCAGTACAAGGACTGAAGCTTTCTTT. Residues: CSVEASTRTEAFF.

V is TRBV6-1 and J is TRBJ2-7; D is unresolved. The CDR3 runs 12 residues. Between the trimmed V and J ends, which lost 1 base and 6 bases, there was a span of 7 bases. Per germline, CDR1 MNHNS and CDR2 SASEGT. The CDR3 region has the DNA TGTGCCAGCAGTGAAGAATGGAGCGAGCAGTACTTC. Protein product: CASSEEWSEQYF.

There are a few counts of this clone. CDR3 region: CALSGGRNEQFF. The CDR3 region has the DNA TGTGCCCTTAGCGGGGGACGAAATGAGCAGTTCTTC. The J gene is TRBJ2-1, the V gene TRBV30; 9 nucleotides line up with TRBD2. Germline assignment: CDR1 GTSNPN and CDR2 SVGIG (reference sequence). The CDR3 consists of 12 residues. Trimming removed 8 bases from V and 7 bases from J; junction bases left unmatched: 6. The entire variable domain, with the rest obtained from reference TRBV30 and TRBJ2-1, is as follows: SQTIHQWPATLVQPVGSPLSLECTVEGTSNPNLYWYRQAAGRGLQLLFYSVGIGQISSEVPQNLSASRPQDRQFILSSKKLLLSDSGFYLCALSGGRNEQFFGPGTRLTVL.

The chain couples TRBV18 to TRBJ2-7, with TRBD2 identical over 7 bases. Germline CDR1 KGHSH, CDR2 LQKENI. The CDR3 sequence is 14 residues long. Trimming cost V 3 bases and J 2 bases; bases outside gene matches: 4. The CDR3 loop is CASSPGLSTYEQYF. The CDR3, as DNA: TGTGCCAGCTCACCGGGACTATCTACCTACGAGCAGTACTTC.